The source of this T cell receptor beta chain is a study of OX40 agonist ivuxolimab in advanced cancers. Losses at the gene ends were 4 bases for V and 5 bases for J; bases not matched to a gene: 10. The CDR3 totals 16 residues. The V gene's germline CDR1 is LGHNA and CDR2 YNFKEQ. Only in-frame clones appear in the TCRdb table, and some are missing; sequencing was by immunoSEQ multiplex PCR. The data hold 30,000 to 40,000 clones, with more than 80% observed a single time. Sequencing used CD4+ or CD8+ T cells sorted from blood, obtained in a trial of the OX40 agonist ivuxolimab. The V gene is TRBV4-2, the J gene TRBJ2-5, with TRBD1 matching over 10 bases. The TCR was taken from an adult with an advanced solid tumor such as melanoma, head and neck, liver or kidney cancer. The chain's CDR3 is CASSPRGQGYTETQYF. The CDR3 bases are TGTGCCAGCAGCCCCCGGGGACAGGGGTATACGGAGACCCAGTACTTC.